These T cell receptor beta chains were read from a single sample in a study of molecular identifiers for immune sequencing clone quantification. From the PCR reads, TCRdb called clonotypes with MiXCR, one entry per CDR3 protein. Among approximately 320,000 distinct CDR3 sequences listed, about a quarter were seen once. Sequenced: naive CD8+ T cells from blood, with Jurkat cell RNA spiked in. These TCRs come from a human donor in good health. Some libraries in this study had Jurkat cell RNA spiked in. Both conserved end residues are part of each CDR3. A D gene is named only where the DNA matches it firmly. Not all rows give a size; the values are once, few, many and, for expanded clones, a class.

-	many	TRBV4-1	14	TRBJ2-3	CASSQDGVLDTQYF	TGCGCCAGCAGCCAAGATGGAGTACTAGATACGCAGTATTTT
-	few	TRBV6-1	14	TRBJ2-7	CASNGGYSPYEQYF	TGTGCCAGCAACGGAGGCTACTCGCCCTACGAGCAGTACTTC
-	-	TRBV19	15	TRBJ2-7	CASGNGGRGSSEQYF	TGTGCCAGCGGGAATGGGGGTAGAGGGTCCTCCGAGCAGTACTTC
TRBD2	-	TRBV11-2	18	TRBJ2-2	CASSSGLAGPRGAGELFF	TGTGCCAGCAGCTCCGGACTAGCGGGGCCACGGGGCGCCGGGGAGCTGTTTTTT
-	many	TRBV20-1	12	TRBJ2-1	CTGTSSYNEQFF	TGCACCGGGACTTCCTCCTACAATGAGCAGTTCTTC
-	-	TRBV7-9	12	TRBJ2-2	CASSLRPGELFF	TGTGCCAGCAGCCTACGCCCCGGGGAGCTGTTTTTT
-	-	TRBV27	15	TRBJ2-3	CASSFVLAATDTQYF	TGTGCCAGCAGTTTCGTGCTAGCAGCGACAGATACGCAGTATTTT
TRBD1	few	TRBV28	16	TRBJ2-5	CASSLSRTGGGETQYF	TGTGCCAGCAGTTTATCTAGGACAGGGGGAGGAGAGACCCAGTACTTC
TRBD1	once	TRBV10-3	18	TRBJ2-5	CAISELSPGTGVQETQYF	TGTGCCATCAGTGAACTCTCCCCCGGGACAGGGGTACAAGAGACCCAGTACTTC
-	few	TRBV7-2	15	TRBJ2-7	CASSGGADPTYEQYF	TGTGCCAGTTCCGGGGGAGCGGATCCAACCTACGAGCAGTACTTC
TRBD2	-	TRBV19	15	TRBJ2-7	CASSKGTGTRNEQYF	TGTGCCAGTAGTAAAGGGACCGGGACTAGGAACGAGCAGTACTTC
TRBD2	many	TRBV5-1	15	TRBJ2-3	CASSLLSGDSDTQYF	TGCGCCAGCAGCTTGCTAAGCGGGGACTCAGATACGCAGTATTTT
TRBD1	many	TRBV28	17	TRBJ2-6	CASSFDRVGSGANVLTF	TGTGCCAGCAGTTTCGACAGGGTAGGCTCTGGGGCCAACGTCCTGACTTTC
TRBD1	-	TRBV4-1	17	TRBJ1-6	CASSQDSGQARNSPLHF	TGCGCCAGCAGCCAAGATTCTGGACAGGCCCGGAATTCACCCCTCCACTTT
-	many	TRBV2	14	TRBJ2-2	CASSVPGRTGELFF	TGTGCCAGCAGTGTTCCCGGGCGCACCGGGGAGCTGTTTTTT
TRBD1	-	TRBV10-2	14	TRBJ2-3	CASSVQGAQDTQYF	TGCGCCAGCAGTGTACAGGGGGCCCAAGATACGCAGTATTTT
TRBD1	many	TRBV9	15	TRBJ1-5	CASSVDGTDNQPQHF	TGTGCCAGCAGCGTAGACGGGACAGACAATCAGCCCCAGCATTTT
TRBD1	-	TRBV6-6	19	TRBJ1-3	CASSSLVRGTPWGGNTIYF	TGTGCCAGCAGTTCCCTTGTCAGGGGGACTCCCTGGGGGGGAAACACCATATATTTT
TRBD1	many	TRBV12-5	15	TRBJ2-2	CASGPDRANTGELFF	TGTGCTAGTGGCCCGGACAGGGCGAACACCGGGGAGCTGTTTTTT
-	-	TRBV2	15	TRBJ2-2	CASSSRGGGTGEGFF	TGTGCCAGCAGTTCCAGGGGGGGCGGGACCGGGGAGGGGTTTTTT
-	-	TRBV13	11	TRBJ1-6	CATRVPSPLHF	TGTGCCACCCGCGTCCCCTCACCCCTCCACTTT
-	few	TRBV20-1	13	TRBJ2-7	CSADRPSSYEQYF	TGCAGTGCTGACAGGCCGAGCTCCTACGAGCAGTACTTC
-	-	TRBV27	14	TRBJ1-5	CARSLPGAHPPQPF	TGTGCCCGCAGTCTTCCGGGGGCCCATCCGCCCCAGCCTTTT
-	-	TRBV4-3	13	TRBJ2-1	CASSQHRANEQFF	TGCGCCAGCAGCCAACATCGAGCGAATGAGCAGTTCTTC
-	many	TRBV12-3/TRBV12-4	15	TRBJ2-3	CASSFSSTNTDTQYF	TGTGCCAGCAGTTTTTCCTCTACGAACACAGATACGCAGTATTTT
-	-	TRBV14	19	TRBJ1-3	CASSQADWYRVHSGSTIYF	TGTGCCAGCAGCCAAGCAGATTGGTACAGGGTCCACTCTGGAAGCACCATATATTTT
TRBD2	once	TRBV28	18	TRBJ2-3	CASSPRGLAGESTDAQYF	TGTGCCAGCAGTCCCCGGGGACTAGCGGGGGAAAGCACAGATGCGCAGTATTTT
-	many	TRBV7-2	15	TRBJ2-3	CASSQTSPISDTQYF	TGTGCCAGCAGCCAAACTTCACCAATCTCAGATACGCAGTATTTT